This is a list of T cell receptor beta chains from one sample in a study of blood T cell repertoires in COVID-19. Profiling relied on immunoSEQ multiplex PCR, and the TCRdb table lists in-frame clones only, not all of them. The sample records around 700,000 clones, approximately 90% being singletons. The source material was peripheral blood. The receptors shown here come from a woman aged 18-35 years with acute or convalescent COVID-19. Both conserved end residues are part of each CDR3. D genes are given only for firm matches. Size tells how often a clone was seen (once, few, many) or the class of an expanded clone, and some rows leave it out.

D | J | size | V | DNA | CDR3
. | TRBJ2-3 | . | TRBV7-2 | TGTGCCAGCAGCTTAACTCCTAGCACAGATACGCAGTATTTT | CASSLTPSTDTQYF
. | TRBJ1-2 | . | TRBV5-4 | TGTGCCAGCAGCGACGGGGGCTATGGCTACACCTTC | CASSDGGYGYTF
. | TRBJ1-5 | . | TRBV30 | TGTGCCTGGAGTAAAGGGTCCAGCAGGGGCAATCAGCCCCAGCATTTT | CAWSKGSSRGNQPQHF
TRBD1 | TRBJ2-5 | . | TRBV5-1 | TGCGCCAGCAGCCCTACAGGGGCAGGGGAGACCCAGTACTTC | CASSPTGAGETQYF
TRBD2 | TRBJ2-3 | . | TRBV6-4 | TGTGCCAGCAGTGACTCAAGCGGGGGCCCCACAGATACGCAGTATTTT | CASSDSSGGPTDTQYF
. | TRBJ1-5 | . | TRBV5-1 | TGCGCCAGCAGCCCGGGACTGATTAATAGCAATCAGCCCCAGCATTTT | CASSPGLINSNQPQHF
. | TRBJ1-5 | . | TRBV4-2 | TGTGCCAGCAGCCAAGAGTCGGTCGGAGGGCTGGGGGGTCAGCCCCAGCATTTT | CASSQESVGGLGGQPQHF
. | TRBJ2-3 | once | TRBV6-5 | TGTGCCAGCAGTTACTCGTACAGGTGGGCAGATACGCAGTATTTT | CASSYSYRWADTQYF
TRBD1 | TRBJ1-5 | . | TRBV2 | TGTGCCAGCAGTGAAGCAAGGGACAGCCCCAATCAGCCCCAGCATTTT | CASSEARDSPNQPQHF
. | TRBJ2-2 | . | TRBV6-5 | TGTGCCAGCAGTTACGGAGGGCAATTCGGGGAGCTGTTTTTT | CASSYGGQFGELFF
TRBD1 | TRBJ1-5 | few | TRBV27 | TGTGCCAGCAGTTTAATCCAGGGGGCGCAGCCCCAGCATTTT | CASSLIQGAQPQHF
. | TRBJ1-1 | . | TRBV30 | TGTGCCTGGAGGAGCGGGGTCCACACTGAAGCTTTCTTT | CAWRSGVHTEAFF
. | TRBJ2-3 | . | TRBV5-1 | TGCGCCAGCACTCGCACTAGGGGGGATACGCAGTATTTT | CASTRTRGDTQYF
. | TRBJ2-1 | . | TRBV27 | TGTGCCAGCAGGCACGGGTTACAACAGTTCTTC | CASRHGLQQFF
TRBD2 | TRBJ2-3 | once | TRBV6-5 | TGTGCCAGCAGTTACCGTACTAGCGGGGGGGCAGATACGCAGTATTTT | CASSYRTSGGADTQYF
. | TRBJ1-1 | . | TRBV4-3 | TGCGCCAGCAGCCAGGGGGCGGTCGGAACGGGGAAAGCTTTCTTT | CASSQGAVGTGKAFF
. | TRBJ1-5 | . | TRBV5-1 | TGCGCCAGCAGCTTGGAAGGGGGGGCGAAGCAGCCCCAGCATTTT | CASSLEGGAKQPQHF
. | TRBJ2-2 | . | TRBV7-6 | TGTGCCAGCAGCTTAGGGGGGGCCGGGGAGCTGTTTTTT | CASSLGGAGELFF
TRBD1 | TRBJ1-2 | once | TRBV10-3 | TGTGCCATCAGTGGGGCGGGACAGGGACTCTATGGCTACACCTTC | CAISGAGQGLYGYTF
. | TRBJ1-3 | . | TRBV3-1/TRBV3-2 | TGTGCCAGCAGGGAGGGTCTACTCTCTGGAAACACCATATATTTT | CASREGLLSGNTIYF
TRBD1 | TRBJ1-5 | few | TRBV14 | TGTGCCAGCAGCCAAACAGGGGATCAGCCCCAGCATTTT | CASSQTGDQPQHF
. | TRBJ1-2 | . | TRBV29-1 | TGCAGCGCCCTGGTGCCTGGCTTTCGGGGTCGGGGCTACACCTTC | CSALVPGFRGRGYTF
. | TRBJ2-1 | . | TRBV6-5 | TGTGCCAGCACGGAATGGGGGGGGGCAGGGGAGCAGTTCTTC | CASTEWGGAGEQFF
. | TRBJ1-2 | once | TRBV7-8 | TGTGCCAGCAGCGCGAGAGCTAACGCCTATGGCTACACCTTC | CASSARANAYGYTF
. | TRBJ2-7 | . | TRBV3-1/TRBV3-2 | TGTGCCAGCAGCCCGCCCCCGTCTAGGGGCTCCGAGCAGTACTTC | CASSPPPSRGSEQYF
TRBD1 | TRBJ1-6 | few | TRBV5-1 | TGCGCCAGCAGCTTGGGGGACAGAAATTCACCCCTCCACTTT | CASSLGDRNSPLHF
. | TRBJ2-2 | . | TRBV4-1 | TGCGCCAGCAGCTCCGGGAACCCCGGGGAGCTGTTTTTT | CASSSGNPGELFF